This T cell receptor beta chain emerged from a study of T cells in tuberculosis. Overall study results and limits: Classification accuracy was over 85% (AUROC around 0.9) with the GMM-specific repertoire.

There are 14 residues in the CDR3. V was pared by 3 bases and J by 3 bases, with 12 bases between. Germline-derived CDR1 and CDR2 are LGHNT and FRNRAP. Using immunoSEQ multiplex PCR, the repertoire was profiled, and TCRdb retains in-frame clones only, with some absent. The profile shows tens of thousands of clones, less than 95% of them singletons. Specified time point: new active TB diagnosis, blood taken before or within 7 days of starting treatment. As for this clone: What it binds is unknown.

The chain uses TRBV12-5 and TRBJ2-7; D is unclear. The starting material was PBMCs, obtained at tuberculosis diagnosis. This TCR came from an adult with tuberculosis. The CDR3 coding sequence is TGTGCTAGTGGTTTCAGTTCGAAGTTCTACGAGCAGTACTTC. Encoded protein: CASGFSSKFYEQYF.